This entry is about one TCR beta chain. What it binds is not known. These data originate in a study of T cell responses to AZD1222 COVID-19 vaccine. The V end lost 4 bases, the J end lost 4 bases, and 16 bases lay between the germline ends. The CDR3 is made up of 15 amino acids. Germline CDR1 reads LNHNV; CDR2 reads YYDKDF (reference sequence). The table came from immunoSEQ multiplex PCR; TCRdb's copy has only in-frame clones and leaves some out. There are over 130,000 clones in the sample; 75% to 95% occur only once, and under 4% lies in the top ten. Regarding the study as a whole: The peak T cell response came first, and repertoires were sampled only after it. Just 5 to 7 people given AZD1222 tested seropositive at baseline. Most donors were white British, females outnumbered males, and clonal diversity was possibly underestimated. Across spike, vaccine-associated CD4 TCRs were found, dominant at 160-218 and 743-854.

The clonotype was recovered from an adult who received the AZD1222 COVID-19 vaccine. Specimen: peripheral blood, collected 28 days after the second AZD1222 dose. The chain uses TRBV15 and TRBJ1-1; D unclear. Here the CDR3 reads CATSTLTPKATEAFF. The CDR3, as DNA: TGTGCCACCAGCACCCTGACACCCAAGGCCACTGAAGCTTTCTTT.